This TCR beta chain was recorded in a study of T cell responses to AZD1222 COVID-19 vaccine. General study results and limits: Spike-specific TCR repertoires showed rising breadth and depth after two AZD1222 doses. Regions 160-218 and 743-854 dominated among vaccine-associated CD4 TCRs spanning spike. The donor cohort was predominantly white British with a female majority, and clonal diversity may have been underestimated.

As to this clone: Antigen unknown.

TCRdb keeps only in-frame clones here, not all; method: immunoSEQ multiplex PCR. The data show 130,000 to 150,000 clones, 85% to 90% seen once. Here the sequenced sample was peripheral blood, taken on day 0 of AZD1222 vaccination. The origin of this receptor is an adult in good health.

The CDR3 bases are TGTGCCTGGAGTAGGGGGGCCGGTAATCAGCCCCAGCATTTT. The encoded protein is CAWSRGAGNQPQHF. This chain joins TRBV30 and TRBJ1-5; weak D call: TRBD1 (6 bases). The V end was cut by 2 bases, the J end by 4 bases, with 12 bases between. Germline assignment: CDR1 GTSNPN and CDR2 SVGIG (reference sequence). The CDR3 runs 14 residues.